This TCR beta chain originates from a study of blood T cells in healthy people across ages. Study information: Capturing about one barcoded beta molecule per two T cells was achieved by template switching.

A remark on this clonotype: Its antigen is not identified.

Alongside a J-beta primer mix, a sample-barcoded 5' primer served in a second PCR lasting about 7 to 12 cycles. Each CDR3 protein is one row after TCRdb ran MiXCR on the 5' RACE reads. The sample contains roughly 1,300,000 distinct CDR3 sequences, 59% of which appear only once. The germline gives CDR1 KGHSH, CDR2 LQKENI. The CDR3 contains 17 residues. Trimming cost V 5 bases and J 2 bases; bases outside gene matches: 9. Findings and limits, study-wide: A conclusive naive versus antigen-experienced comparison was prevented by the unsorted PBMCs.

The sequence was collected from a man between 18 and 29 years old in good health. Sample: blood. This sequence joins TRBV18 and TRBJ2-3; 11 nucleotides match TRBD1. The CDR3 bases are TGTGCCAGCTCAACGGGACAGGGGGACATTTTCACAGATACGCAGTATTTT. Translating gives CASSTGQGDIFTDTQYF.